This TCR beta chain was recorded in a study of T-cell reconstitution after alpha-beta-depleted transplantation in children. Study outcomes and limitations: About two months after transplant, alpha-beta T cells reportedly came from several hundred expanded graft clones. T cells produced anew were the main source of T-cell counts and diversity one year after transplant. Some patients showed high day-60 TCRbeta diversity, which derived from surviving recipient T cells and thymic progenitors.

Preparation of the TCRbeta library involved a method that used unique molecular identifiers. MiXCR, run by TCRdb on the PCR reads, gives a single entry per CDR3 protein. The sample contains about 830,000 distinct CDR3 sequences, 16% of which appear only once. About this clonotype itself: Its specificity is unknown.

The germline CDR1 and CDR2 sequences are SNHLY and FYNNEI. CDR3 length: 14 residues. Trimming removed 2 bases at V and 4 bases at J, with 11 bases between. This clonotype was sampled from a male patient younger than 18 who had a stem cell transplant for acute lymphoblastic leukemia, so the T cells may come from the graft donor. The material was PBMCs, mostly from graft donor cells, obtained 360 days after TCRalphabeta/CD19-depleted stem cell transplant. This sequence joins TRBV2 and TRBJ2-5; D gene unclear. The CDR3 protein is CASSELLAVETQYF. In nucleotides, the CDR3 is TGTGCCAGCAGTGAATTGTTGGCAGTAGAGACCCAGTACTTC.